Sequencing of this T cell receptor (beta chain) was carried out in a study of T cell responses to AZD1222 COVID-19 vaccine. Points on this clone: Its cognate antigen is unknown.

The study's findings and limits: The span of vaccine-associated CD4 TCRs extended across spike, with dominance at 160-218 and 743-854.

Some clones are missing from TCRdb's copy, which holds only in-frame ones; the method was immunoSEQ multiplex PCR. The sample consists of 110,000 or so clones, 70% to 90% of them appearing once. CDR1 and CDR2 (germline): SGHNT, YENEEA. The length of the CDR3 is 15 residues. The V gene end was trimmed by 4 bases and the J gene end by 4 bases; junction bases not matched to a gene: 6. The rearrangement uses TRBV11-3 and TRBJ2-1; TRBD2 matches at 8 bases. The clonotype originates from an adult in good health. Material: peripheral blood, obtained on day 0 of AZD1222 vaccination. The CDR3 protein is CASSYGRARYNEQFF. For the CDR3, the DNA is TGTGCCAGCAGCTACGGGAGGGCCCGGTACAATGAGCAGTTCTTC. Looking up the rest from reference TRBV11-3 and TRBJ2-1 gives the full variable domain: EAGVVQSPRYKIIEKKQPVAFWCNPISGHNTLYWYLQNLGQGPELLIRYENEEAVDDSQLPKDRFSAERLKGVDSTLKIQPAELGDSAVYLCASSYGRARYNEQFFGPGTRLTVL.